The next 9 T cell receptor beta chains were all read from a single sample in a study of shared clonotypes between healthy human individuals (dated by TCRdb to the early 2020s). The library was prepared using the immunoSEQ multiplex PCR assay. Drawn from immuneACCESS, this table holds only the in-frame rearrangements with V and J called that TCRdb kept. Clones are partly lost; checked studies trace under half to an unresolved V gene and leave the rest unexplained. The sample yields roughly 660,000 clones; about 90% were counted once. The biggest ten clones account for 30% to 40% of the sample. The specimen sequenced was memory CD8+ T cells from PBMCs. The cell subset or site tag for this specimen amounts to: CD45RO+ cells pooled with CCR7-negative TemRA cells. The source is a man younger than 30 in good health. Some clones in this sample may be carry-over from other donors' samples.

The chain links TRBV11-2 to TRBJ2-7, with D possibly matching TRBD2 (6 bases). CDR1 and CDR2 (germline): SGHAT, FQNNGV. The CDR3 has 14 amino acids. Trimming shortened V by 1 base and J by 5 bases, and 12 bases separated the two germline ends. CDR3 bases: TGTGCCAGCAGCTTAGCTCTCGCGGGGCACGAGCAGTACTTC. This translates into CASSLALAGHEQYF.

CDR3 DNA sequence: TGTGCCAGCAGTTTAGAGGCTGGTTATGGCTACACCTTC. Translated: CASSLEAGYGYTF. The J gene is TRBJ1-2, the V gene TRBV27; no firm D call. V lost 2 bases to trimming and J lost 5 bases, with 9 bases between them. The CDR3 contains 13 residues. CDR1 MNHEY and CDR2 SMNVEV come from the germline V gene (reference sequence).

This clone was picked up a small number of times. The chain carries TRBV5-5 and TRBJ2-4; D remains unclear. V lost 2 bases to trimming and J lost 8 bases, with 8 bases between them. The CDR3 spans 12 residues. The germline CDR1 and CDR2 sequences are SGHKS and YYEKEE (reference sequence). The CDR3 nucleotides are TGTGCCAGCAGCTTAGTAAGTGACATTCAGTACTTC. Translating it yields CASSLVSDIQYF.

The chain couples TRBV6-1 to TRBJ1-2; TRBD1 matches at 10 bases. V dropped 5 bases and J dropped 7; count of bases not matched to a gene: 7. Germline-derived CDR1 and CDR2 are MNHNS and SASEGT. The CDR3 extends over 14 amino acids. The CDR3 here is CASSPHDRGPGYTF. The CDR3 DNA reads TGTGCCAGCAGTCCGCACGACAGGGGGCCTGGCTACACCTTC.

The chain has TRBV4-1 and TRBJ1-6; 8 bases fit TRBD1. Germline values: CDR1 MGHRA, CDR2 YSYEKL. The ends lost 4 bases at V and 10 bases at J; junction bases unmatched: 6. The CDR3 covers 14 residues. In DNA, the CDR3 is TGCGCCAGCAGCCCGGACAGGGAGGAGTCACCCCTCCACTTT. Amino acid sequence: CASSPDREESPLHF.

About this clone: Additional DNA sequences in this sample encode the identical CDR3. The gene calls are TRBV27 and TRBJ2-2, with D uncertain. Germline loops: CDR1 MNHEY, CDR2 SMNVEV (reference sequence). The CDR3 is 14 residues long. V lost 2 bases to trimming and J lost 4 bases, with 8 bases between them. Here the CDR3 DNA reads TGTGCCAGCAGTTTAGTACCTAGCACCGGGGAGCTGTTTTTT. This sequence encodes CASSLVPSTGELFF.

This rearrangement joins TRBV4-1 to TRBJ1-1; tentative D call: TRBD1 (5 bases). Trimming left V 3 bases short and J 0 bases short, with 11 bases between. The CDR3 sequence is 15 residues long. Looked up from germline, CDR1 is MGHRA and CDR2 is YSYEKL. The CDR3 DNA reads as TGCGCCAGCAGCCATGGCAAGGGGTTGAACACTGAAGCTTTCTTT. Protein product: CASSHGKGLNTEAFF.

Only a few counts were recorded for this clone. V and J are TRBV2 and TRBJ1-2; D may be TRBD1 (5 bases). This CDR3 comprises 19 residues. Germline V gives CDR1 SNHLY, CDR2 FYNNEI. Trimming left V 2 bases short and J 4 bases short, with 26 bases between. The DNA of the CDR3 is TGTGCCAGCAGTGAATTTCTTCATCGGCCAGGAGGGGAGGTCTATGGCTACACCTTC. It yields the protein CASSEFLHRPGGEVYGYTF.

The J gene is TRBJ2-7, the V gene TRBV27, with TRBD1 identical over 9 bases. Trimming took 3 bases from V and 3 from J; bases not matched to a gene: 6. Germline CDR1 MNHEY, CDR2 SMNVEV (reference sequence). This CDR3 has 15 residues. The CDR3 nucleotides read TGTGCCAGCAGTTTCCTCGGACAGGGGAACTACGAGCAGTACTTC. It specifies CASSFLGQGNYEQYF.